The clone carrying this TCR beta chain was detected only a few times. TCR beta CDR3 regions were amplified from RNA transcripts. The TCR CDR3 first-round RT-PCR relied on the HTBI primer set. TCRdb fed the multiplex PCR reads into MiXCR, producing one record per CDR3 protein. The repertoire holds under 300,000 distinct CDR3 sequences, with roughly 13% as singletons. Germline trimming cut 3 bases from V and 15 bases from J; bases unmatched to any gene: 11. CDR3 length equals 14 residues. Per the germline V gene, CDR1 is GTSNPN and CDR2 is SVGIG (reference sequence). The data stem from a study of T cells in Graves' hyperthyroidism and ophthalmopathy. Calling Graves' hyperthyroidism stable meant ophthalmopathy did not progress within 18 months.

This clonotype was obtained from a woman in her forties with Graves' hyperthyroidism. The rearrangement joins TRBV30 to TRBJ2-1; 13 positions agree with TRBD2. What was sequenced was blood. The CDR3 DNA reads as TGTGCCTGGAGAGGGACTAGCGGGACTCCAGGTCCGTTCTTC. It codes for CAWRGTSGTPGPFF.